This paragraph reports one TCR beta chain. Antigen specificity is unknown. Germline CDR1 is SGHVS and CDR2 is FNYEAQ. After removal of 5 bases from V and 4 bases from J, the junction contained 7 bases not matched to a gene. This CDR3 has 14 residues. Specified treatment: 15 Gy SBRT to primary tumor, nephrectomy 4 weeks later. Nephrectomy followed 15 Gy stereotactic body radiation by 4 weeks. The data stem from a study of radiation and T cells in renal cell carcinoma. Notes on the study in general: Irradiated tumors held more dominant CDR3 motifs than control tumors.

Data came from immunoSEQ multiplex PCR; TCRdb stores just in-frame clones and leaves some out. In the table there are some 15,000 clones, 50% of which are singletons. The rearrangement links TRBV7-6 to TRBJ1-2, with 7 bases fitting TRBD1. Sequences were derived from tumor tissue, sampled from a patient whose treatment included radiotherapy and nephrectomy. The sequence derives from a woman in her fifties or sixties with renal cell carcinoma. CDR3 sequence (DNA): TGTGCCAGCAGCCCAGGGACAGCTTCCTATGGCTACACCTTC. It codes for CASSPGTASYGYTF.